This TCR beta chain was sequenced for a study of T cell repertoires in cytomegalovirus infection. Study summary: An indication of both CMV infection and matching HLA type came from public TCR beta signatures. Study-wide results and caveats: Dominant in the ex vivo response were TCR beta clonotypes restricted by HLA-C and specific for CMV.

Comment on this clonotype: Its antigen is undetermined.

TCRdb processed the reads anew with MiXCR; each CDR3 protein has one entry. The sample comprises hundreds of thousands of distinct CDR3 sequences, roughly 43% of which are singletons, and just under 45% rests with the top ten. Trimming cost V 4 bases and J 0 bases; bases outside gene matches: 6. This CDR3 is 17 amino acids long. Germline V gives CDR1 ENHRY, CDR2 SYGVKD. The chain joins TRBV10-3 to TRBJ2-2; 9 bases fit TRBD2. This receptor was identified in a human donor in good health (CMV status not recorded). Some clones in this sample may be carry-over from other donors' samples. Sequences were derived from cultured PBMCs, sampled from culture after CMV antigen stimulation. The DNA for the CDR3 is TGTGCCATCAGTGTGGTGACTAGCGGATCGAACACCGGGGAGCTGTTTTTT. As protein: CAISVVTSGSNTGELFF.